Each of the 25 T cell receptor beta chains below was sequenced from the same sample in a study of blood T cells in healthy people across ages. A second PCR, run for about 7 to 11 cycles, used a sample-barcoded 5' primer plus a J-beta primer mix. TCRdb re-derived calls from the 5' RACE reads in MiXCR, one entry per CDR3 protein. The table shows about 640,000 distinct CDR3 sequences, with roughly 58% occurring only once. Source material: blood. The receptors originated from a man between 60 and 70 years old in good health.

This clonotype was recorded a few times. The chain uses TRBV27 and TRBJ2-5; D possibly corresponds to TRBD1 (6 bases). V gave up 6 bases and J gave up 2 bases, with 16 bases separating them. The CDR3 consists of 15 residues. CDR1 is MNHEY and CDR2 is SMNVEV in the germline V gene (reference sequence). The CDR3 nucleotides are TGTGCCAGCAGCCAATTTGGGGGCTTACAAGAGACCCAGTACTTC. It yields the protein CASSQFGGLQETQYF.

The J gene is TRBJ2-1, the V gene TRBV29-1; 9 positions agree with TRBD2. V was pared by 8 bases and J by 9 bases, with 5 bases of the junction left unmatched. CDR3 size: 11 residues. From germline, CDR1 is SQVTM and CDR2 ANQGSEA. In DNA form, the CDR3 reads TGCAGCTTCGGGACTAGCTCTGAGCAGTTCTTC. Residues: CSFGTSSEQFF.

V usage is TRBV12-3 or TRBV12-4 and J usage is TRBJ1-6; D unresolved. The CDR3 sequence is 15 residues long. Trimming took 2 bases from V and 3 from J, leaving 8 bases between them. The CDR3, as DNA: TGTGCCAGCAGTTTATCAGCAAGCTATAATTCACCCCTCCACTTT. This sequence encodes CASSLSASYNSPLHF.

This clonotype has a handful of counts. This sequence joins TRBV6-5 and TRBJ2-1, with 8 bases fitting TRBD1. After removal of 6 bases from V and 3 bases from J, the junction contained 4 bases not matched to a gene. CDR3 length: 14 residues. CDR1 is MNHEY, CDR2 SVGAGI, per germline. CDR3 loop: CASSPDRVYNEQFF. CDR3 nucleotides: TGTGCCAGCAGCCCGGACAGGGTCTACAATGAGCAGTTCTTC.

The chain couples TRBV3-1 to TRBJ1-1, with 8 bases identical to TRBD1. There are 14 residues in the CDR3. Germline CDR1 is LGHDT and CDR2 is YNNKEL (reference sequence). Trimming took 4 bases from V and 5 from J; bases not matched to a gene: 6. Written as DNA, the CDR3 is TGTGCCAGCAGCCGCGCAGGGGGCGTTACTGAAGCTTTCTTT. It encodes CASSRAGGVTEAFF.

Turning to this clonotype: One junction end disagrees with the germline gene, perhaps due to a read error. The rearrangement joins TRBV20-1 to TRBJ2-3; 11 bases are a match to TRBD2. The CDR3 contains 13 residues. Per germline, CDR1 DFQATT and CDR2 SNEGSKA (reference sequence). The CDR3 DNA reads TGCAGTGCGCATAGCGGGGGGGCATATACGCGGTATTTT. This translates into CSAHSGGAYTRYF.

This clonotype was observed a handful of times. The J gene is TRBJ1-2, the V gene TRBV28; D perhaps matches TRBD1 (5 bases). Germline V gene lookup returns CDR1 MDHEN and CDR2 SYDVKM. The CDR3 is made up of 15 amino acids. V lost 3 bases to trimming and J lost 5 bases, with 16 bases between them. CDR3 amino acids: CASSFETDFRYGYTF. The CDR3 coding sequence is TGTGCCAGCAGTTTTGAGACAGATTTCCGTTATGGCTACACCTTC.

The rearrangement links TRBV7-9 to TRBJ1-4; D is ambiguous. CDR1 and CDR2 from the germline V gene are SEHNR and FQNEAQ (reference sequence). Trimming cost V 2 bases and J 4 bases, with 17 bases left between them. This CDR3 is 17 amino acids long. The DNA of the CDR3 is TGTGCCAGCAGCTTAACAGCAGGATCATCCTATAATGAAAAACTGTTTTTT. It encodes CASSLTAGSSYNEKLFF. The variable domain in full, completed from reference TRBV7-9 and TRBJ1-4, reads DTGVSQNPRHKITKRGQNVTFRCDPISEHNRLYWYRQTLGQGPEFLTYFQNEAQLEKSRLLSDRFSAERPKGSFSTLEIQRTEQGDSAMYLCASSLTAGSSYNEKLFFGSGTQLSVL.

This clonotype was seen more than once but under ten times. The chain employs TRBV20-1 and TRBJ2-7; TRBD2 matches 11 bases. Trimming at V came to 3 bases and at J to 5 bases, leaving 6 bases not matched to a gene. The length of the CDR3 is 14 residues. Germline CDR1 and CDR2: DFQATT and SNEGSKA (reference sequence). The CDR3 DNA reads as TGCAGTGCTAGTAAGCTAGCGGGGGGCGACGAGCAGTACTTC. Its translation is CSASKLAGGDEQYF.

This clonotype showed up just a few times. The rearrangement joins TRBV7-2 to TRBJ1-1; D unclear. Trimming took off 3 bases at V and 1 base at J, with 6 bases between the two ends. The CDR3 consists of 13 residues. From germline, CDR1 is SGHTA and CDR2 FQGNSA. The CDR3 DNA sequence: TGTGCCAGCAGCTTTGCGGCGAACACTGAAGCTTTCTTT. As protein: CASSFAANTEAFF. Variable domain in full (rest from reference TRBV7-2 and TRBJ1-1): GAGVSQSPSNKVTEKGKDVELRCDPISGHTALYWYRQSLGQGLEFLIYFQGNSAPDKSGLPSDRFSAERTGGSVSTLTIQRTQQEDSAVYLCASSFAANTEAFFGQGTRLTVV.

This clonotype was detected only a few times. This chain connects TRBV6-5 to TRBJ2-5, with 14 bases lining up with TRBD2. This CDR3 has 19 residues. Germline-derived CDR1 and CDR2 are MNHEY and SVGAGI. Unmatched junction bases numbered 7, after V lost 0 bases and J lost 1 base. In DNA, the CDR3 is TGTGCCAGCAGTTACTCTCCACTGACTAGCGGGGGGGTCCAAGAGACCCAGTACTTC. It specifies CASSYSPLTSGGVQETQYF.

The genes are TRBV9 and TRBJ2-3; 7 bases map to TRBD2. CDR3 length equals 16 residues. V shed 5 bases, J shed 2 bases, and the junction held 11 bases outside the gene matches. Germline V gives CDR1 SGDLS, CDR2 YYNGEE. The CDR3: CASSSPRGVDTDTQYF. CDR3 DNA sequence: TGTGCCAGCAGTTCCCCCCGGGGGGTCGACACAGATACGCAGTATTTT.

This rearrangement joins TRBV6-2 or TRBV6-3 to TRBJ1-4; TRBD1 might be the D (6 bases). V gave up 6 bases and J gave up 6 bases, with 17 bases separating them. CDR1 and CDR2 from the germline V gene are MNHEY and SVGEGT. The CDR3 contains 15 residues. CDR3 sequence: CASRYNRVDDEKLFF. The DNA for the CDR3 is TGTGCCAGCAGGTACAACAGGGTGGATGATGAAAAACTGTTTTTT.

This chain connects TRBV27 to TRBJ1-1; D is possibly TRBD1 (5 bases). The CDR3 has 14 residues. Germline V CDR1 and CDR2: MNHEY, SMNVEV (reference sequence). Trimming took 5 bases from V and 5 from J, leaving 15 bases between them. CDR3 residues: CASSVLTRETEAFF. Here the CDR3 DNA reads TGTGCCAGCAGTGTCCTTACCAGGGAAACTGAAGCTTTCTTT.

This chain connects TRBV5-1 to TRBJ1-5; no firm D call. V lost 1 base and J 1 base, leaving 9 bases between the germline ends. CDR1 and CDR2 from the germline V gene are SGHRS and YFSETQ. This CDR3 spans 15 amino acids. In DNA form, the CDR3 reads TGCGCCAGCAGCTTGCAGGAAGGGAGCAATCAGCCCCAGCATTTT. It specifies CASSLQEGSNQPQHF.

This clonotype was recorded at least ten times. V and J are TRBV6-5 and TRBJ2-7; TRBD1 is a possible D gene (5 bases). The germline V gene has CDR1 MNHEY and CDR2 SVGAGI. Trimming took off 2 bases at V and 2 bases at J, with 10 bases between the two ends. The CDR3 totals 14 residues. The CDR3 spells CASSYHVGPYEQYF. Here the CDR3 DNA reads TGTGCCAGCAGTTACCACGTGGGGCCCTACGAGCAGTACTTC.

This clonotype was counted once. The rearrangement links TRBV7-6 to TRBJ2-3; D perhaps matches TRBD2 (5 bases). CDR1 and CDR2 (germline): SGHVS, FNYEAQ. Trimming removed 1 base at V and 2 bases at J, with 10 bases between. The CDR3 contains 15 residues. For the CDR3, the DNA is TGTGCCAGCAGCTTAGGTGGACTGCCCACAGATACGCAGTATTTT. Translation gives CASSLGGLPTDTQYF.

This chain connects TRBV7-8 to TRBJ2-4, with 8 positions matching TRBD2. The J call could be wrong; TRBJ2-7 is a better fit for the DNA end. CDR3 length: 16 residues. Looked up from germline, CDR1 is SGHVS and CDR2 is FQNEAQ. CDR3: CASSLISRGGYNEQYF. DNA for the CDR3: TGTGCCAGCAGCTTAATATCCCGCGGGGGGTACAACGAGCAGTACTTC.

The chain carries TRBV2 and TRBJ2-4, with D tentatively TRBD2 (6 bases). Germline CDR1 and CDR2: SNHLY and FYNNEI. The CDR3 consists of 14 residues. Trimming removed 3 bases from V and 10 bases from J, with 16 bases in between. The CDR3 here is CASSDGQTRWIQYF. The CDR3 region has the DNA TGTGCCAGCAGTGATGGGCAGACTAGATGGATTCAGTACTTC.

This CDR3 reads CASSLGPGAATEAFF. CDR3 DNA sequence: TGTGCCAGCAGCTTAGGACCGGGAGCTGCTACTGAAGCTTTCTTT. The V call is TRBV7-9, the J call TRBJ1-1; unclear D gene. This CDR3 is built from 15 residues. The germline gives CDR1 SEHNR, CDR2 FQNEAQ (reference sequence). The V and J ends lost 1 base and 5 bases respectively, with 14 bases between them.

This clonotype was counted only a few times. The chain has TRBV2 and TRBJ2-2; D is perhaps TRBD1 or TRBD2 (6 bases each). Trimming shortened V by 4 bases and J by 0 bases, and 9 bases separated the two germline ends. The CDR3 is made up of 15 amino acids. Germline-derived CDR1 and CDR2 are SNHLY and FYNNEI. The CDR3 loop is CASSVGGPNTGELFF. In nucleotides, the CDR3 is TGTGCCAGCAGTGTAGGGGGGCCGAACACCGGGGAGCTGTTTTTT.

The chain uses TRBV20-1 and TRBJ2-7, with 9 bases lining up with TRBD2. V shed 1 base, J shed 1 base, and the junction held 2 bases outside the gene matches. The length of the CDR3 is 14 residues. The germline gives CDR1 DFQATT, CDR2 SNEGSKA (reference sequence). The CDR3 DNA follows: TGCAGTGCTAGAGTCAGCGGGAGGTCCTACGAGCAGTACTTC. Amino acids: CSARVSGRSYEQYF.

Note on this clonotype: The junction differs from germline at one of its ends, possibly a read error. This chain joins TRBV12-3 or TRBV12-4 and TRBJ1-5, with TRBD1 matching over 7 bases. The CDR3 is made up of 12 amino acids. The CDR3 region has the DNA TGTCCCAGCAGGGGGACAGATCAGCCCCAGCATTTT. It yields the protein CPSRGTDQPQHF.

V is TRBV11-2 and J is TRBJ2-3; no definite D call. V lost 3 bases, J lost 2 bases, and 9 bases lay in between. Germline V gene lookup returns CDR1 SGHAT and CDR2 FQNNGV. The CDR3 totals 14 residues. The CDR3 DNA is TGTGCCAGCAGCTTGAGGTTGACCACAGATACGCAGTATTTT. The encoded protein is CASSLRLTTDTQYF.

The J gene is TRBJ2-7, the V gene TRBV5-1; the match to TRBD2 covers 14 bases. The closer fit of TRBJ2-5 to the DNA end suggests the J call may be wrong. CDR3 length equals 17 residues. The V gene's germline CDR1 is SGHRS and CDR2 YFSETQ. Here the CDR3 reads CASSHGLAGGVRETQYF. The CDR3 DNA reads TGCGCCAGCAGCCATGGACTAGCGGGGGGTGTGAGGGAGACCCAGTACTTC.